The rows below give T cell receptor beta chains drawn from one sample of a study of blood T cell repertoires in COVID-19. TCRdb's table, derived via immunoSEQ multiplex PCR, lists solely in-frame clones and lacks some. The sample lists 30,000 to 45,000 clones, roughly 90% occurring once. The material sequenced was peripheral blood. The receptors derive from a human donor in a cohort sampled during active COVID-19. CDR3s include the opening cysteine and the closing phenylalanine or tryptophan. The order of the fields is J gene, V gene, D gene, clone size, CDR3 DNA, CDR3 protein. The D gene is left open where the match is weak. Not every row has a clone size; where given, it reads once, few, many or a size class.

j_call: TRBJ2-1
v_call: TRBV28
d_call: TRBD1
clone_size: NA
cdr3_nt: TGTGCCAGCAGTTTCGGCAGGGGGCTACGCAATGAGCAGTTCTTC
cdr3_aa: CASSFGRGLRNEQFF

j_call: TRBJ2-1
v_call: TRBV4-2
d_call: TRBD1
clone_size: few
cdr3_nt: TGTGCCAGCAGCCCCGGCCAGGGGGCAAATGAGCAGTTCTTC
cdr3_aa: CASSPGQGANEQFF

j_call: TRBJ2-7
v_call: TRBV7-9
d_call: TRBD1
clone_size: NA
cdr3_nt: TGTGCCAGCAGCCCGACGGGACAGATCTACGAGCAGTACTTC
cdr3_aa: CASSPTGQIYEQYF

j_call: TRBJ1-1
v_call: TRBV13
d_call: TRBD1
clone_size: NA
cdr3_nt: TGTGCCAGCAGCTTGCCAACGACAGGGGGCTCGTTTGAAGCTTTCTTT
cdr3_aa: CASSLPTTGGSFEAFF

j_call: TRBJ1-1
v_call: TRBV6-1
d_call: NA
clone_size: NA
cdr3_nt: TGTGCCAGCAGCGGCAGGGCGAACACTGAAGCTTTCTTT
cdr3_aa: CASSGRANTEAFF

j_call: TRBJ2-5
v_call: TRBV4-1
d_call: TRBD2
clone_size: NA
cdr3_nt: TGCGCCAGCAGCCAAGGACTAGCGGAAGAGACCCAGTACTTC
cdr3_aa: CASSQGLAEETQYF

j_call: TRBJ2-5
v_call: TRBV24-1
d_call: TRBD2
clone_size: NA
cdr3_nt: TGTGCCACCAGTGATTTAGGACTAGTAGAGACCCAGTACTTC
cdr3_aa: CATSDLGLVETQYF

j_call: TRBJ2-3
v_call: TRBV3-1/TRBV3-2
d_call: NA
clone_size: NA
cdr3_nt: TGTGCCAGCAGCCAAGGGGGATTCTGGGGGCCAGATACGCAGTATTTT
cdr3_aa: CASSQGGFWGPDTQYF

j_call: TRBJ2-1
v_call: TRBV30
d_call: NA
clone_size: NA
cdr3_nt: TGTGCCTGGAGGGCGGCGGGGAGCTCCTACAATGAGCAGTTCTTC
cdr3_aa: CAWRAAGSSYNEQFF

j_call: TRBJ1-2
v_call: TRBV28
d_call: TRBD1
clone_size: once
cdr3_nt: TGTGCCAGCAGCGCGGGACAGGGGATCTATGGCTACACCTTC
cdr3_aa: CASSAGQGIYGYTF

j_call: TRBJ2-7
v_call: TRBV4-2
d_call: NA
clone_size: NA
cdr3_nt: TGTGCCAGCAGCCAAGGGTACAGGGCCTACGAGCAGTACTTC
cdr3_aa: CASSQGYRAYEQYF

j_call: TRBJ2-3
v_call: TRBV5-6
d_call: TRBD1
clone_size: NA
cdr3_nt: TGTGCCAGCAGCTTGGGGACAGGGAGGAGGACAGATACGCAGTATTTT
cdr3_aa: CASSLGTGRRTDTQYF

j_call: TRBJ2-7
v_call: TRBV6-2/TRBV6-3
d_call: TRBD2
clone_size: NA
cdr3_nt: TGTGCCAGCAGTACCGGACTTACTAGCGGGATCTCCTACGAGCAGTACTTC
cdr3_aa: CASSTGLTSGISYEQYF

j_call: TRBJ1-1
v_call: TRBV19
d_call: NA
clone_size: NA
cdr3_nt: TGTGCCAGTAGTATAGATCTAGCACTTAGCGGAGAAGCTTTCTTT
cdr3_aa: CASSIDLALSGEAFF

j_call: TRBJ1-2
v_call: TRBV28
d_call: TRBD1
clone_size: NA
cdr3_nt: TGTGCCAGCACGAAGGCAGGGGGAGGCTATGGCTACACCTTC
cdr3_aa: CASTKAGGGYGYTF

j_call: TRBJ2-3
v_call: TRBV5-1
d_call: NA
clone_size: NA
cdr3_nt: TGCGCCAGCAGCTTGGACTCGAGAGATACGCAGTATTTT
cdr3_aa: CASSLDSRDTQYF

j_call: TRBJ1-6
v_call: TRBV7-6
d_call: NA
clone_size: few
cdr3_nt: TGTGCCAGCAGCTTAGCGTTGGGACATGGTTCACCCCTCCACTTT
cdr3_aa: CASSLALGHGSPLHF

j_call: TRBJ1-2
v_call: TRBV14
d_call: NA
clone_size: NA
cdr3_nt: TGTGCCAGCAGCCAAGGGACAGTTTATGGCTACACCTTC
cdr3_aa: CASSQGTVYGYTF

j_call: TRBJ2-3
v_call: TRBV9
d_call: NA
clone_size: NA
cdr3_nt: TGTGCCAGCAGCGTTGGTGGGCAGGGAAGAGATACGCAGTATTTT
cdr3_aa: CASSVGGQGRDTQYF

j_call: TRBJ2-3
v_call: TRBV5-1
d_call: NA
clone_size: NA
cdr3_nt: TGCGCCAGCAGCTTGGTGGGGCAGACAGGTCCAGATACGCAGTATTTT
cdr3_aa: CASSLVGQTGPDTQYF

j_call: TRBJ2-1
v_call: TRBV3-1/TRBV3-2
d_call: NA
clone_size: NA
cdr3_nt: TGTGCCAGCAGCCAAGATCAACAGGCCTACAATGAGCAGTTCTTC
cdr3_aa: CASSQDQQAYNEQFF

j_call: TRBJ1-1
v_call: TRBV4-1
d_call: NA
clone_size: NA
cdr3_nt: TGCGCCAGCAGCCCCGGGCCGAGGGACACTGAAGCTTTCTTT
cdr3_aa: CASSPGPRDTEAFF

j_call: TRBJ2-3
v_call: TRBV7-8
d_call: TRBD1
clone_size: NA
cdr3_nt: TGTGCCAGCAGAAAGGACAGGGGGCGAGATACGCAGTATTTT
cdr3_aa: CASRKDRGRDTQYF

j_call: TRBJ2-2
v_call: TRBV4-1
d_call: NA
clone_size: NA
cdr3_nt: TGCGCCAGCAGCCAAGACGGACAGGGACTAATTAGGGGCACCGGGGAGCTGTTTTTT
cdr3_aa: CASSQDGQGLIRGTGELFF

j_call: TRBJ2-2
v_call: TRBV6-5
d_call: NA
clone_size: NA
cdr3_nt: TGTGCCAGCAGTTACTCGAAGGAGTCCGGGGAGCTGTTTTTT
cdr3_aa: CASSYSKESGELFF

j_call: TRBJ2-7
v_call: TRBV19
d_call: TRBD2
clone_size: NA
cdr3_nt: TGTGCCAGTAGTACCTCCGGGCCCGGGACTAGCGGGGGATACGAGCAGTACTTC
cdr3_aa: CASSTSGPGTSGGYEQYF

j_call: TRBJ2-3
v_call: TRBV7-2
d_call: TRBD2
clone_size: NA
cdr3_nt: TGTGCCAGCAGCTTAGGCGGCGGGAGGTTAGGAGGTACGCAGTATTTT
cdr3_aa: CASSLGGGRLGGTQYF

j_call: TRBJ2-1
v_call: TRBV7-2
d_call: TRBD2
clone_size: NA
cdr3_nt: TGTGCCAGCAGCTTAGGACTAGAGCGGGGTGAGCAGTTCTTC
cdr3_aa: CASSLGLERGEQFF

j_call: TRBJ2-4
v_call: TRBV23-1
d_call: TRBD1
clone_size: NA
cdr3_nt: TGCGCCAGCAGTCAATCTTGGCAGGGGGATACGCACATTCAGTACTTC
cdr3_aa: CASSQSWQGDTHIQYF

j_call: TRBJ1-1
v_call: TRBV20-1
d_call: TRBD1
clone_size: NA
cdr3_nt: TGCAGTGCTAACAGGGGCGAGGAAGCTTTCTTT
cdr3_aa: CSANRGEEAFF

j_call: TRBJ2-3
v_call: TRBV5-6
d_call: TRBD2
clone_size: NA
cdr3_nt: TGTGCCAGCAGCTCCCTAGCAACGAGGACTAGCGGGAGGGGAGATACGCAGTATTTT
cdr3_aa: CASSSLATRTSGRGDTQYF

j_call: TRBJ1-2
v_call: TRBV5-1
d_call: TRBD1
clone_size: NA
cdr3_nt: TGCGCCAGCAGCTTGGGGGGACAGGGTAACTATGGCTACACCTTC
cdr3_aa: CASSLGGQGNYGYTF

j_call: TRBJ1-1
v_call: TRBV3-1/TRBV3-2
d_call: NA
clone_size: NA
cdr3_nt: TGTGCCAGCAGCCAGGGGGCCCTGACTGAAGCTTTCTTT
cdr3_aa: CASSQGALTEAFF

j_call: TRBJ1-2
v_call: TRBV5-1
d_call: NA
clone_size: NA
cdr3_nt: TGCGCCAGCAGCTTGTCAGGCCAGTCACATGGCTACACCTTC
cdr3_aa: CASSLSGQSHGYTF

j_call: TRBJ2-2
v_call: TRBV3-1/TRBV3-2
d_call: NA
clone_size: NA
cdr3_nt: TGTGCCAGCAGCCAAGGCCCAGGCACCGGGGAGCTGTTTTTT
cdr3_aa: CASSQGPGTGELFF

j_call: TRBJ2-7
v_call: TRBV6-5
d_call: TRBD1
clone_size: NA
cdr3_nt: TGTGCCAGCAGTTACGCGACAGGGGCTGCCTACGAGCAGTACTTC
cdr3_aa: CASSYATGAAYEQYF

j_call: TRBJ1-1
v_call: TRBV11-2
d_call: TRBD1
clone_size: once
cdr3_nt: TGTGCCAGCAGCTTAGGGCCGGGACAGGGAAAATATATTAACACTGAAGCTTTCTTT
cdr3_aa: CASSLGPGQGKYINTEAFF

j_call: TRBJ2-1
v_call: TRBV25-1
d_call: TRBD2
clone_size: NA
cdr3_nt: TGTGCCAGCCCTAGACTAGCGGGGGAACCCTACAATGAGCAGTTCTTC
cdr3_aa: CASPRLAGEPYNEQFF

j_call: TRBJ2-3
v_call: TRBV6-5
d_call: TRBD2
clone_size: once
cdr3_nt: TGTGCCAGCAGTTACCAGCGGGAGGTGGCAGATACGCAGTATTTT
cdr3_aa: CASSYQREVADTQYF

j_call: TRBJ1-1
v_call: TRBV11-3
d_call: NA
clone_size: once
cdr3_nt: TGTGCCAGCAGCTTAAAAAGTGAGAATCCGGGACAACTAAAAAACACTGAAGCTTTCTTT
cdr3_aa: CASSLKSENPGQLKNTEAFF

j_call: TRBJ1-6
v_call: TRBV28
d_call: NA
clone_size: NA
cdr3_nt: TGTGCCAGCAGTTTATGGGCGGGAAACTCGAATTCACCCCTCCACTTT
cdr3_aa: CASSLWAGNSNSPLHF

j_call: TRBJ2-7
v_call: TRBV6-5
d_call: NA
clone_size: medium-sized
cdr3_nt: TGTGCCAGCAGCCGCGGGGCCAGGGAACACGAGCAGTACTTC
cdr3_aa: CASSRGAREHEQYF